The T cell receptor (beta chain) described here comes from a study of shared clonotypes between healthy human individuals. Trimming stripped 2 bases from V and 0 bases from J, with 11 bases between. Germline V gene data show CDR1 as SEHNR and CDR2 as FQNEAQ (reference sequence). The CDR3 runs to 17 residues. Naive CD8 cells lacked CD45RO and underwent positive selection for CCR7, leaving out terminally differentiated effector memory CD45RA+ cells. Study results and caveats: Expectations were that clonotype sharing among donors would be affected by sequencing depth. The study generally estimated greater richness for naive than memory subsets.

Every subset's genomic DNA went evenly onto several immunoSEQ plates. Original data processing: ImmunoSEQ junction-only sequences lacked quality scores, so their filtering differed. TCRdb keeps only in-frame clones here, not all; method: immunoSEQ multiplex PCR. The DNA gave D and trimming, while V, J and clone size come from that table. Here the sample spans 550,000 to 750,000 clones, around 90% being singletons. Turning to this clone: Its specificity is unknown.

The J gene is TRBJ2-6, the V gene TRBV7-9, with D tentatively TRBD1 (5 bases). Specimen: naive CD8+ T cells sorted from blood. The source of this sequence is a man aged 30-40 years in good health. The CDR3 spells CASSLLQGISGANVLTF. The CDR3 DNA reads as TGTGCCAGCAGCTTACTCCAGGGCATCTCTGGGGCCAACGTCCTGACTTTC.